These 2 T cell receptor beta chains were all obtained from the same sample, sequenced in a study of CD8+CD57+ T cells in acquired aplastic anemia. Researchers used genomic DNA as the template to profile TCR beta VDJ and CDR3. MiXCR, run by TCRdb on the reads, gives a single entry per CDR3 protein. The repertoire holds 250,000 or so distinct CDR3 sequences, around 45% seen once, with 7% to 10% in the top ten. Patients who underwent sequencing had shown CD8+CD57+ cell expansion by flow cytometry. The source material was sorted CD4+, CD8+, or CD8+CD57+ T cells (not recorded which) from PBMCs. These receptor sequences come from a human donor with aplastic anemia.

In this sample, this clonotype turned up many times. The chain combines TRBV9 with TRBJ2-1, with no clear D. This CDR3 comprises 15 residues. The V gene's germline CDR1 is SGDLS and CDR2 YYNGEE. Trimming shortened V by 2 bases and J by 9 bases, and 18 bases separated the two germline ends. For the CDR3, the DNA is TGTGCCAGCAGCGTCCGATTGGCCGGGCGAGGTGAGCAGTTCTTC. This encodes CASSVRLAGRGEQFF.

This chain uses TRBV15 with TRBJ1-2, with D possibly being TRBD1 (5 bases). Trimming cost V 0 bases and J 7 bases, with 9 bases left between them. The CDR3 has 13 residues. Germline V gene sequence: CDR1 LNHNV, CDR2 YYDKDF (reference sequence). CDR3 DNA sequence: TGTGCCACCAGCAGAGATCTGCAGGGTGGCTACACCTTC. Translation gives CATSRDLQGGYTF.